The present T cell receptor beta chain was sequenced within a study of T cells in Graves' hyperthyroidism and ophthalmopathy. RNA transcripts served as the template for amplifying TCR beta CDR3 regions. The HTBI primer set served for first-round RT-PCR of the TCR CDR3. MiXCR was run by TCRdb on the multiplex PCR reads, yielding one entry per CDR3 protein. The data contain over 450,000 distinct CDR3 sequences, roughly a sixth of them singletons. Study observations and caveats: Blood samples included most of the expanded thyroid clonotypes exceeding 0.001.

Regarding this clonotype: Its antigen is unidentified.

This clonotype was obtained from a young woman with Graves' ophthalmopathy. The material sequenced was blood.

CDR3 nucleotides: TGTGCCAGCAGTTTAATAGGTTCGAACACTGAAGCTTTCTTT. As protein: CASSLIGSNTEAFF. This rearrangement joins TRBV27 to TRBJ1-1; D remains unclear. The CDR3 has 14 amino acids. The germline V gene has CDR1 MNHEY and CDR2 SMNVEV (reference sequence). Trimming removed 2 bases at V and 1 base at J, with 8 bases between.